One sample yielded the 30 T cell receptor beta chains listed below, sequenced in a study of T cell repertoires in cytomegalovirus infection. For these TCRs, the target antigens are not known. MiXCR, applied by TCRdb to the reads, yields one record per CDR3 protein. The table has 200,000 to 250,000 distinct CDR3 sequences, 35% to 40% seen once. The sample consisted of CD8+ T cells from cultured PBMCs, taken from culture after CMV antigen stimulation. These TCRs come from a human donor in good health (CMV status not recorded). Some clones in this sample may be carry-over from other donors' samples.

This CDR3 reads CASIADTQYF. The CDR3 DNA follows: TGTGCCAGCATCGCGGATACGCAGTATTTT. This rearrangement joins TRBV2 to TRBJ2-3, with D hard to call. CDR3 size: 10 residues. V dropped 7 bases and J dropped 6 bases, with 5 bases sitting between them. CDR1 is SNHLY, CDR2 FYNNEI, per germline.

This clonotype showed up just once. J is TRBJ2-1 and V is TRBV27; TRBD2 matches at 9 bases. The CDR3 consists of 16 residues. After removal of 7 bases from V and 3 bases from J, the junction contained 10 bases not matched to a gene. The germline V gene has CDR1 MNHEY and CDR2 SMNVEV (reference sequence). Here the CDR3 reads CASKGDSGSLYNEQFF. The CDR3 DNA is TGTGCCAGCAAGGGGGATAGCGGGAGTCTCTACAATGAGCAGTTCTTC.

The V gene is TRBV6-1, the J gene TRBJ2-5; D is undetermined. V lost 7 bases and J 4 bases, leaving 19 bases between the germline ends. This CDR3 comprises 15 residues. Germline V CDR1 and CDR2: MNHNS, SASEGT. CDR3 nucleotides: TGTGCCAGCAACCCTATTGGGAATATCGTAGAGACCCAGTACTTC. Its protein product is CASNPIGNIVETQYF.

The sample holds many counts of this clonotype. The rearrangement links TRBV5-1 to TRBJ2-3, with 7 positions matching TRBD2. The ends lost 3 bases at V and 2 bases at J; junction bases unmatched: 12. CDR3 length equals 17 residues. Germline assignment: CDR1 SGHRS and CDR2 YFSETQ. DNA of the CDR3: TGCGCCAGCAGCTCCCTTCCTAGCGGTCTCTCCACAGATACGCAGTATTTT. Protein product: CASSSLPSGLSTDTQYF.

V gene TRBV10-3 combines with J gene TRBJ2-2; 7 nucleotides align to TRBD1. J was trimmed by 1 base and V by 4 bases; bases with no gene match: 3. Germline values: CDR1 ENHRY, CDR2 SYGVKD. The CDR3 runs 15 residues. The CDR3: CAISVRDRNTGELFF. CDR3 bases: TGTGCCATCAGTGTTCGGGACAGGAACACCGGGGAGCTGTTTTTT.

The chain couples TRBV19 to TRBJ2-7, with D uncertain. CDR3 length: 13 amino acids. CDR1 and CDR2 from the germline V gene are LNHDA and SQIVND (reference sequence). V gave up 6 bases and J gave up 4 bases, with 13 bases separating them. For the CDR3, the DNA is TGTGCCAGTAGCTCGGCGGTGTGGTACGAGCAGTACTTC. It codes for CASSSAVWYEQYF. Full variable domain (missing parts from reference TRBV19 and TRBJ2-7): DGGITQSPKYLFRKEGQNVTLSCEQNLNHDAMYWYRQDPGQGLRLIYYSQIVNDFQKGDIAEGYSVSREKKESFPLTVTSAQKNPTAFYLCASSSAVWYEQYFGPGTRLTVT.

This clonotype was observed at least ten times. V and J are TRBV7-2 and TRBJ1-2; no clear D gene. Trimming stripped 2 bases from V and 2 bases from J, with 18 bases between. Germline CDR1 reads SGHTA; CDR2 reads FQGNSA. The CDR3 runs to 17 residues. In DNA form, the CDR3 reads TGTGCCAGCAGCTTATATATGGAGGTCGGGAAGAACTATGGCTACACCTTC. Its protein is CASSLYMEVGKNYGYTF.

This clonotype occurred many times. The chain carries TRBV11-2 and TRBJ1-3, with D possibly TRBD1 on 6 matching bases. Between the trimmed V and J ends, which lost 5 bases and 0 bases, there was a span of 14 bases. Germline-derived CDR1 and CDR2 are SGHAT and FQNNGV. This CDR3 has 16 residues. The CDR3 nucleotides are TGTGCCAGCAGCCCGCTTAGGGGGAACTCTGGAAACACCATATATTTT. Translating gives CASSPLRGNSGNTIYF.

The V gene is TRBV23-1, the J gene TRBJ2-2; D might be TRBD1 or TRBD2, each matching 5 bases. TRBV23-1 is an ORF for which the function is uncertain. Trimming took off 2 bases at V and 0 bases at J, with 19 bases between the two ends. CDR3 length: 19 residues. CDR3 region: CASSQVIRDPATNTGELFF. DNA for the CDR3: TGCGCCAGCAGTCAAGTGATCCGGGACCCGGCGACGAACACCGGGGAGCTGTTTTTT.

The CDR3 sequence: CATTPGGVYGYTF. The CDR3 DNA sequence: TGTGCCACCACCCCGGGGGGCGTCTATGGCTACACCTTC. J is TRBJ1-2 and V is TRBV12-3 or TRBV12-4, with D tentatively TRBD1 (6 bases). V was clipped by 10 bases and J by 4 bases, with 16 bases between them. This CDR3 has 13 residues.

This clonotype was counted a few times. V usage is TRBV27 and J usage is TRBJ2-7, with TRBD1 matching 8 bases. CDR1 is MNHEY and CDR2 is SMNVEV in the germline V gene (reference sequence). The CDR3 length is 12 residues. Trimming removed 8 bases from V and 2 bases from J; junction bases left unmatched: 2. The CDR3 DNA sequence: TGTGCCAGCGGACAGGGAGCCTACGAGCAGTACTTC. This translates into CASGQGAYEQYF.

This clonotype was seen only a few times. The CDR3 DNA reads as TGTGCCAGCAGCGAGCCCGGACGGGCGGAAAGCTCTGGAAACACCATATATTTT. Its protein is CASSEPGRAESSGNTIYF. The V call is TRBV7-9, the J call TRBJ1-3; no firm D call. V shed 5 bases and J shed 0 bases, with 20 bases lying between them. CDR1 and CDR2 (germline): SEHNR, FQNEAQ (reference sequence). CDR3 length: 18 residues.

J is TRBJ2-2 and V is TRBV6-2 or TRBV6-3; 11 positions agree with TRBD2. V shed 2 bases and J 1 base; nucleotides not matched to a gene: 9. Germline CDR1 and CDR2: MNHEY and SVGEGT. The CDR3 runs 19 residues. The CDR3 is CASSYTTLGTSGNTGELFF. The CDR3 nucleotides are TGTGCCAGCAGTTACACCACTTTGGGGACTAGCGGGAACACCGGGGAGCTGTTTTTT.

The chain combines TRBV20-1 with TRBJ2-7; D call uncertain. There are 10 residues in the CDR3. Per germline, CDR1 DFQATT and CDR2 SNEGSKA (reference sequence). V was trimmed by 3 bases and J by 3 bases, leaving 3 bases between them. The CDR3 sequence: CSARLYEQYF. In DNA form, the CDR3 reads TGCAGTGCTAGGCTCTACGAGCAGTACTTC.

J is TRBJ1-4 and V is TRBV10-3; D may be TRBD1 (6 bases). Germline CDR1 is ENHRY and CDR2 is SYGVKD. This CDR3 contains 14 residues. Trimming shortened V by 4 bases and J by 6 bases, and 12 bases separated the two germline ends. CDR3 sequence reads: CAISGGTRDEKLFF. CDR3 nucleotide sequence: TGTGCCATCAGTGGTGGGACACGGGATGAAAAACTGTTTTTT.

The DNA of the CDR3 is TGTGCCAGCAGTACAGGGAACCACGAGCAGTACTTC. This encodes CASSTGNHEQYF. The J gene is TRBJ2-7, the V gene TRBV2; possible D gene TRBD1, 6 bases. Germline V gene lookup returns CDR1 SNHLY and CDR2 FYNNEI. Trimming left V 5 bases short and J 5 bases short, with 10 bases between. This CDR3 region has 12 residues.

This clonotype appeared a few times. The rearrangement links TRBV29-1 to TRBJ2-1; D is ambiguous. V lost 5 bases to trimming and J lost 0 bases, with 17 bases between them. Germline V gene lookup returns CDR1 SQVTM and CDR2 ANQGSEA. The CDR3 has 16 amino acids. CDR3 DNA: TGCAGCGTTACTGCACGATCCTGGAACTCCTACAATGAGCAGTTCTTC. This sequence encodes CSVTARSWNSYNEQFF.

This clonotype showed up just a few times. CDR3 protein: CASSMDIEVEAFF. The DNA for the CDR3 is TGTGCCAGTAGTATGGATATTGAGGTTGAAGCTTTCTTT. The V and J genes are TRBV19 and TRBJ1-1; D ambiguous. Trimming removed 3 bases from V and 7 bases from J, with 12 bases in between. The CDR3 spans 13 residues. CDR1 and CDR2 from the germline V gene are LNHDA and SQIVND (reference sequence).

This clonotype was detected only a few times. J is TRBJ1-5 and V is TRBV4-1; perhaps TRBD1 as D (5 bases). This CDR3 is 16 amino acids long. CDR1 and CDR2 from the germline V gene are MGHRA and YSYEKL. The V gene lost 2 bases and the J gene lost 0 bases, with 11 bases spanning the gap. The CDR3 DNA sequence: TGCGCCAGCAGCCAAACCCGGGGCCGTAGCAATCAGCCCCAGCATTTT. Its translation is CASSQTRGRSNQPQHF.

The chain is built from TRBV7-4 and TRBJ1-5; tentatively, D is TRBD1 (6 bases). Germline V gives CDR1 SGHVT, CDR2 SQSDAQ. Trimming took off 7 bases at V and 4 bases at J, with 20 bases between the two ends. The CDR3 totals 16 residues. The CDR3 coding sequence is TGTGCCAGCAAACCAAGATGGACAGATTTTAATCAGCCCCAGCATTTT. Protein sequence: CASKPRWTDFNQPQHF.

This chain joins TRBV7-9 and TRBJ1-1, with D hard to call. CDR1 is SEHNR, CDR2 FQNEAQ, per germline (reference sequence). V was shortened by 3 bases and J by 4 bases, with 15 bases between the two germline ends. The CDR3 runs to 15 residues. The CDR3 DNA follows: TGTGCCAGCAGCTTGACGGCGAACTCCAGCACTGAAGCTTTCTTT. Its translation: CASSLTANSSTEAFF. The full variable domain, its missing parts supplied by reference TRBV7-9 and TRBJ1-1, is DTGVSQNPRHKITKRGQNVTFRCDPISEHNRLYWYRQTLGQGPEFLTYFQNEAQLEKSRLLSDRFSAERPKGSFSTLEIQRTEQGDSAMYLCASSLTANSSTEAFFGQGTRLTVV.

Only a few counts were recorded for this clonotype. The chain joins TRBV7-9 to TRBJ2-6; no clear D. V was trimmed by 8 bases and J by 4 bases, leaving 12 bases between them. Germline CDR1 is SEHNR and CDR2 is FQNEAQ (reference sequence). The CDR3 totals 14 residues. CDR3 bases: TGTGCCAGCGACGAGGCGCCCGGGGCCAACGTCCTGACTTTC. It is translated as CASDEAPGANVLTF.

This clonotype showed up just once. This chain uses TRBV29-1 with TRBJ2-7, with TRBD1 matching 7 bases. Germline-derived CDR1 and CDR2 are SQVTM and ANQGSEA. The CDR3 loop spans 12 amino acids. The V gene end was trimmed by 7 bases and the J gene end by 0 bases; junction bases not matched to a gene: 3. For the CDR3, the DNA is TGCAGCGCAGGGGACAGCTCCTACGAGCAGTACTTC. Protein product: CSAGDSSYEQYF.

The table lists this clonotype with a few counts. This rearrangement joins TRBV11-2 to TRBJ2-1; 11 positions agree with TRBD2. V lost 5 bases and J lost 4; bases outside the gene matches: 7. This CDR3 is 16 amino acids long. Germline V gene data show CDR1 as SGHAT and CDR2 as FQNNGV. DNA for the CDR3: TGTGCCAGCAGCCCGATAGCGGGAGGGGGGTACAATGAGCAGTTCTTC. As protein: CASSPIAGGGYNEQFF.

This clonotype was seen a handful of times. This sequence joins TRBV11-3 and TRBJ2-2, with TRBD2 matching 9 bases. After removal of 5 bases from V and 4 bases from J, the junction contained 5 bases not matched to a gene. Germline CDR1 and CDR2: SGHNT and YENEEA. This CDR3 has 15 residues. The CDR3 coding sequence is TGTGCCAGCAGCCCGCGGGAGGGGGTCACCGGGGAGCTGTTTTTT. Protein: CASSPREGVTGELFF.

The V gene is TRBV7-3, the J gene TRBJ1-2; D unclear. V was cut by 4 bases and J by 7 bases, with 16 bases left in between. CDR1 and CDR2 from the germline V gene are SGHTA and FQGTGA. The CDR3 sequence is 14 residues long. CDR3 protein: CASSSHEFQCGYTF. In DNA, the CDR3 is TGTGCCAGCAGCTCACATGAGTTCCAATGTGGCTACACCTTC.

The gene calls are TRBV20-1 and TRBJ2-3; TRBD2 matches 9 bases. V gave up 0 bases and J gave up 1 base; unmatched junction bases: 8. The germline CDR1 and CDR2 sequences are DFQATT and SNEGSKA (reference sequence). This CDR3 is 17 amino acids long. The CDR3 spells CSARDLRGGRGTDTQYF. The CDR3 DNA reads TGCAGTGCTAGAGATTTGCGGGGGGGCCGAGGCACAGATACGCAGTATTTT.

This clonotype was observed a handful of times. The V and J genes are TRBV27 and TRBJ2-2; tentative D call: TRBD1 (5 bases). The germline gives CDR1 MNHEY, CDR2 SMNVEV (reference sequence). This CDR3 spans 14 amino acids. Trimming cost V 6 bases and J 4 bases, with 12 bases left between them. CDR3 nucleotides: TGTGCCAGCAGAGGGGTTCGGCTCACCGGGGAGCTGTTTTTT. Translating it yields CASRGVRLTGELFF.

The V gene is TRBV27, the J gene TRBJ1-1; 7 bases map to TRBD1. CDR3 length: 13 amino acids. With V trimmed by 10 bases and J by 0 bases, 5 bases remained unmatched. CDR1 is MNHEY, CDR2 SMNVEV, per germline (reference sequence). This chain's CDR3 is CATGQSVNTEAFF. In DNA form, the CDR3 reads TGTGCCACGGGACAGAGTGTGAACACTGAAGCTTTCTTT.

This clonotype came up many times. The rearrangement uses TRBV7-9 and TRBJ2-7, with no clear D. From germline, CDR1 is SEHNR and CDR2 FQNEAQ (reference sequence). V was trimmed by 4 bases and J by 5 bases, leaving 6 bases between them. The CDR3 runs to 11 residues. The CDR3 DNA sequence: TGTGCCAGCAGCTCCTTGAACGAGCAGTACTTC. This gives the protein CASSSLNEQYF.